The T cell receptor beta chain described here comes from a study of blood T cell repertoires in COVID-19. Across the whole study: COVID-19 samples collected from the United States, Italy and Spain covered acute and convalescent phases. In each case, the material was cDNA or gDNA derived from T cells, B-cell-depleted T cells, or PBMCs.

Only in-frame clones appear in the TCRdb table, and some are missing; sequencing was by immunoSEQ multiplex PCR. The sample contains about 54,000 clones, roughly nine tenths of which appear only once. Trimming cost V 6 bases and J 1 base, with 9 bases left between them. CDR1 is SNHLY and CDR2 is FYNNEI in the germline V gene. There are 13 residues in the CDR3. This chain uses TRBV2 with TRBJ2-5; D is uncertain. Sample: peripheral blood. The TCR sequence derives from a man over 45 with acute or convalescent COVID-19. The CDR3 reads CASSILIQETQYF. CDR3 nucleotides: TGTGCCAGCAGCATACTGATCCAAGAGACCCAGTACTTC.